These T cell receptor beta chains were read from a single sample in a study of blood T cells in healthy people across ages. TCRdb reprocessed the 5' RACE reads via MiXCR and lists one record per CDR3 protein. The repertoire holds about 1.4 million distinct CDR3 sequences, 59% seen once, with 6.7% in the top ten. The material sequenced was blood. These receptors were collected from a man between 18 and 35 years old in good health. CDR3s include the opening cysteine and the closing phenylalanine or tryptophan. A D gene is named only where the DNA matches it firmly. Only some rows state a clone size, as once, few, many or a class for expanded clones.

TRBD2 | once | TRBJ2-3 | TRBV20-1 | CSARDRLAGPYSTDTQYF | TGCAGTGCTAGAGATCGACTAGCGGGACCCTATAGCACAGATACGCAGTATTTT
TRBD1 | few | TRBJ2-1 | TRBV20-1 | CSARDRVNYNEQFF | TGCAGTGCTAGGGACAGGGTCAACTACAATGAGCAGTTCTTC
- | - | TRBJ2-4 | TRBV9 | CASSVAQNFGRAKNIQYF | TGTGCCAGCAGCGTAGCACAAAACTTCGGGAGAGCCAAAAACATTCAGTACTTT
- | few | TRBJ2-7 | TRBV20-1 | CSAQRTGPGFEQYF | TGCAGTGCTCAGAGGACCGGCCCCGGCTTCGAGCAGTACTTC
- | once | TRBJ2-7 | TRBV6-5 | CVSSYSRTSTYEQYF | TGTGTCAGCAGTTACTCGAGGACCTCAACCTACGAGCAGTACTTC
- | - | TRBJ2-1 | TRBV6-1 | CATSDSSSYNEQFF | TGTGCCACCTCGGACAGTAGCTCCTACAATGAGCAGTTCTTC
TRBD2 | - | TRBJ2-1 | TRBV12-3/TRBV12-4 | CASSSQGGGYYGEQFF | TGTGCCAGCAGTTCGCAGGGCGGGGGTTATTATGGTGAGCAGTTCTTC
TRBD1 | - | TRBJ1-2 | TRBV20-1 | CSARGTQGAIYGYTF | TGCAGTGCTAGAGGAACCCAGGGGGCGATCTATGGCTACACCTTC
- | - | TRBJ1-4 | TRBV7-2 | CASSLVGGVTNEKLFF | TGTGCCAGCAGCTTAGTGGGGGGTGTTACTAATGAAAAACTGTTTTTT
TRBD2 | - | TRBJ2-7 | TRBV10-3 | CAISESGTNGTRDEQYF | TGTGCCATCAGTGAGTCCGGGACTAACGGAACTCGTGACGAGCAGTACTTC
TRBD1 | once | TRBJ1-2 | TRBV30 | CAWRGQGDGYTF | TGTGCCTGGAGAGGACAGGGCGACGGCTACACCTTC
- | - | TRBJ1-5 | TRBV28 | CASASNQPQHF | TGTGCCAGTGCTAGCAATCAGCCCCAGCATTTT
TRBD1 | - | TRBJ2-7 | TRBV15 | CATSRTTGEREYEQYF | TGTGCCACCAGCAGAACGACAGGGGAAAGAGAATACGAGCAGTACTTC
- | - | TRBJ2-7 | TRBV7-6 | CASSLEMAGNEQYF | TGTGCCAGCAGCTTAGAAATGGCAGGGAACGAGCAGTACTTC
- | few | TRBJ2-1 | TRBV4-1 | CASSQDRGGTEFF | TGCGCCAGCAGCCAAGATCGAGGCGGGACCGAGTTCTTC
- | - | TRBJ1-1 | TRBV5-1 | CASSLLERKDTEAFF | TGCGCCAGCAGCCTACTGGAAAGAAAGGATACTGAAGCTTTCTTT
TRBD2 | - | TRBJ2-2 | TRBV27 | CASRSWTSGVNTGELFF | TGTGCCAGCAGATCCTGGACTAGCGGGGTGAACACCGGGGAGCTGTTTTTT
- | - | TRBJ1-2 | TRBV5-1 | CASSLSGGIYGYTF | TGCGCCAGCAGCTTATCGGGCGGCATCTATGGCTACACCTTC
- | many | TRBJ2-1 | TRBV4-1 | CASSPDSYNEQFF | TGTGCCAGCAGTCCCGACAGTTACAATGAGCAGTTCTTC
TRBD2 | - | TRBJ2-3 | TRBV27 | CASSLSAGALLGKDTDTQYF | TGTGCCAGCAGTTTATCGGCGGGAGCCCTTTTGGGGAAGGACACAGATACGCAGTATTTT
- | - | TRBJ2-5 | TRBV25-1 | CASSDALHPNERYF | TGTGCCAGCAGTGATGCCTTACATCCCAATGAGCGGTACTTC
- | - | TRBJ1-5 | TRBV28 | CASSFWEGTPSNQPQHF | TGTGCCAGCAGTTTCTGGGAGGGGACACCATCTAATCAGCCCCAGCATTTT
- | once | TRBJ1-5 | TRBV7-7 | CARNTNSNQPQHF | TGTGCTAGAAACACAAATAGCAATCAGCCCCAGCATTTT
- | - | TRBJ1-1 | TRBV29-1 | CSVMGLRNTEAFF | TGCAGCGTGATGGGTTTACGGAACACTGAAGCTTTCTTT
TRBD2 | many | TRBJ2-3 | TRBV5-1 | CASSLAGVAGFTDTQYF | TGCGCCAGCAGCTTGGCGGGGGTAGCGGGGTTCACAGATACGCAGTATTTT
- | - | TRBJ2-7 | TRBV2 | CASSEGGLGSYEQYF | TGTGCCAGCAGTGAAGGGGGTCTAGGCTCCTACGAGCAGTACTTC
- | few | TRBJ2-7 | TRBV15 | CATSRRTGSYYEQYF | TGTGCCACCAGCAGAAGAACAGGATCGTATTACGAGCAGTACTTC
- | - | TRBJ2-2 | TRBV10-1 | CASSWRTNTGELFF | TGCGCCAGCAGTTGGCGGACGAACACCGGGGAGCTGTTTTTT
- | - | TRBJ1-1 | TRBV21-1 | CASSKGDRAEAFF | TGTGCCAGCAGCAAAGGGGACAGGGCTGAAGCTTTCTTT
- | many | TRBJ2-5 | TRBV7-2 | CASSLDLETQYF | TGTGCCAGCAGCTTAGATCTGGAGACCCAGTACTTC
- | few | TRBJ2-7 | TRBV30 | CAWSVRVGEQYF | TGTGCCTGGAGTGTACGGGTTGGGGAGCAGTACTTC
- | - | TRBJ2-5 | TRBV20-1 | CSALRLFQETQYF | TGCAGTGCTCTGAGACTATTCCAAGAGACCCAGTACTTC
TRBD2 | - | TRBJ2-7 | TRBV30 | CAWSTLRGAYEQYF | TGTGCCTGGAGTACTCTACGGGGGGCCTACGAGCAGTACTTC
TRBD1 | - | TRBJ2-5 | TRBV7-9 | CASSPYSGTEQETQYF | TGTGCCAGCAGCCCTTATTCCGGGACAGAGCAAGAGACCCAGTACTTC
- | few | TRBJ1-4 | TRBV29-1 | CSVAKGNEKLFF | TGCAGCGTTGCTAAGGGCAATGAAAAACTGTTTTTT
- | - | TRBJ1-4 | TRBV7-9 | CASSYREANEKLFF | TGTGCCAGCAGTTACAGGGAAGCTAATGAAAAACTGTTTTTT
- | once | TRBJ2-5 | TRBV12-3/TRBV12-4 | CASSFWMGETQYF | TGTGCCAGCAGCTTCTGGATGGGAGAGACCCAGTACTTC
- | - | TRBJ2-5 | TRBV10-3 | CAISEAIARETQYF | TGTGCCATCAGTGAGGCGATTGCGAGGGAGACCCAGTACTTC